These T cell receptor beta chains were read from a single sample in a study of blood T cell repertoires in COVID-19. The table came from immunoSEQ multiplex PCR; TCRdb's copy has only in-frame clones and leaves some out. This table has over 250,000 clones, around nine tenths appearing once. The sequencing input was PBMCs or T cells enriched from blood (not recorded which). The receptors were sampled from a man in his sixties who had recovered from COVID-19. The CDR3 runs from the conserved cysteine through the conserved F or W.

v_gene,j_gene,CDR3aa
TRBV25-1,TRBJ1-2,CASRRAQGDYGYTF
TRBV27,TRBJ2-5,CASSSPRGGQETQYF
TRBV9,TRBJ1-1,CASSATGQGAITEAFF
TRBV19,TRBJ1-1,CASRRWAEAFF
TRBV5-1,TRBJ1-2,CASSLDQVANYGYTF
TRBV9,TRBJ2-7,CASSGTSGGSYEQYF
TRBV5-1,TRBJ2-1,CASSSSGTNNEQFF
TRBV3-1/TRBV3-2,TRBJ2-7,CASSPLGTLALYEQYF
TRBV2,TRBJ1-5,CASRISRNQPQHF
TRBV6-2/TRBV6-3,TRBJ1-1,CASSRGGWDPLLPEAFF
TRBV20-1,TRBJ1-1,CSARETGEAFF
TRBV4-3,TRBJ1-1,CASSQGGYGQGASEAFF
TRBV6-2/TRBV6-3,TRBJ1-2,CASSYSARVALGGYGYTF
TRBV5-1,TRBJ1-4,CASSLGTSGPTNEKLFF
TRBV10-3,TRBJ2-7,CATGGTGEGEQYF
TRBV30,TRBJ1-2,CAWSVGRGSGYTF
TRBV11-2,TRBJ2-7,CASSPSYEQYF
TRBV7-6,TRBJ2-2,CASSPHPGQGTGELFF
TRBV10-3,TRBJ2-7,CAISISGFYEQYF
TRBV2,TRBJ1-1,CASSPGILNTEAFF
TRBV7-9,TRBJ1-6,CASSLEGARRNSPLHF
TRBV30,TRBJ1-2,CAWSGGDNYGYTF
TRBV7-9,TRBJ2-2,CASNSDRWNTGELFF
TRBV7-9,TRBJ1-5,CASSSGQAKNQPQHF
TRBV6-5,TRBJ1-2,CASSYSGTAYYGYTF
TRBV4-3,TRBJ1-1,CASSPRTGEFGTEAFF
TRBV7-9,TRBJ1-4,CASSPRKLNEKLFF
TRBV6-2/TRBV6-3,TRBJ1-5,CASSYLAGTGLYSNQPQHF
TRBV7-9,TRBJ2-2,CASSFYGTNTGELFF
TRBV15,TRBJ1-4,CATSRDPGRGEKLFF
TRBV20-1,TRBJ1-1,CSASIGLEGNMNTEAFF
TRBV7-9,TRBJ2-1,CASSKSGEQFF
TRBV18,TRBJ2-5,CASSSSGYQETQYF
TRBV6-5,TRBJ1-2,CASRHRGQANYGYTF
TRBV5-1,TRBJ2-5,CASSLAPGLLETQYF
TRBV11-3,TRBJ1-1,CASSPPSGTEAFF
TRBV2,TRBJ2-7,CASSEAGQLANF
TRBV14,TRBJ1-6,CASRHTRGYNSPLHF
TRBV9,TRBJ2-3,CASPPTSEVGVKTDTQYF
TRBV6-5,TRBJ1-5,CASSLGQTRPHF
TRBV19,TRBJ1-2,CASSPQGVIFGYGYTF
TRBV7-8,TRBJ2-7,CASTLVGGPYEQYF
TRBV15,TRBJ1-5,CATSKGQGDQPQHF
TRBV18,TRBJ1-1,CASSPGTGGSGTEAFF
TRBV4-1,TRBJ2-1,CASSQVFDNEQFF
TRBV6-5,TRBJ1-4,CASSYSQGWDEKLFF
TRBV6-1,TRBJ1-5,CASSELSGFSQPQHF
TRBV5-1,TRBJ2-7,CASSPTGVGEQYF